This T cell receptor beta chain was identified during a study of blood T cell repertoires in COVID-19 (dated by TCRdb to between 2020 and 2021). For context, the study as a whole: Samples covering the acute and convalescent phases of COVID-19 were provided by collaborators in the United States, Italy and Spain. The prospective study material was composed of cDNA or gDNA derived from T cells, B-cell-depleted T cells, or PBMCs. Where available, HLA class I and class II types were obtained from metadata supplied by the sample provider rather than from assay-based typing. Subjects who had been exposed to COVID-19, were actively infected with it, or had recovered from it provided the deeply sampled blood TCRbeta repertoires that made up the dataset. Sample metadata almost always included a de-identified subject ID, COVID-19 status, age in years and sex. A freely available public database, intended as a resource for researchers studying the immune response to SARS-CoV-2, is where the repertoires were released. Samples were obtained from the ongoing ImmuneRACE study (first 160 participants) and from 1,254 subjects provided by 6 global collaborators.

Whole blood was collected in K2EDTA tubes by collaborating institutions according to the institutions' own protocols. For TCRbeta analysis, collaborators shipped samples as frozen whole blood, isolated PBMCs, or DNA extracted from either of those sample types. Comments on this clone: What this receptor recognizes is not known. Base qualities are not at hand, and no much larger clone is one base apart.

Broad study findings and their caveats: Clinical and demographic metadata were provided uncurated, with the amount varying by source and participant.

The immunoSEQ Assay, a bias-controlled multiplex PCR, was used to amplify TCRbeta CDR3 regions from genomic DNA. Processing in the source paper ran as follows. Nucleated cell counts per sample were estimated from amplification of reference gene primers within the assay. Sequence reads were collapsed and filtered to measure the absolute abundance of every unique TCRbeta CDR3 rearrangement. For each sample, productive Simpson clonality was calculated as the square root of Simpson's diversity index across productive rearrangements. Sourced from immuneACCESS, this table was stored by TCRdb with only in-frame sequences that have V and J called. A share of the clones is absent; for the studies checked, an unresolved V gene accounts for under half, and the remainder has no known explanation. That table gives V, J and clone size, and the DNA gave D and trimming. The sample table contains hundreds of thousands of clones; only one count was recorded for roughly nine tenths of them. About 2.5% of the sample belongs to the ten largest clones.

From the germline V gene, CDR1 is KGHDR and CDR2 is SFDVKD. V loses 3 bases of germline sequence and J loses 4 bases, and the interval between the two ends is 12 bases. The CDR3 contains 15 residues, cysteine and phenylalanine counted. Of all the DNA, just the CDR3 is kept, 45 bases in frame from base 1. The receptor chain draws on TRBV24-1 and TRBJ1-3, with the D segment identity uncertain. The TCR comes from a man between 18 and 29 years old with active or convalescent COVID-19. The sample comprised peripheral blood. The DNA is as follows: TGTGCCACCAGTGATCCGAGGGTGGCAGGAAACACCATATATTTT. Translation gives CATSDPRVAGNTIYF.